One and the same sample provided the 9 T cell receptor beta chains below, sequenced in a study of blood T cell repertoires in COVID-19. Profiling relied on immunoSEQ multiplex PCR, and the TCRdb table lists in-frame clones only, not all of them. The profile covers roughly 250,000 clones, with around 90% appearing a single time and under 6.5% taken by the ten largest. The sample taken for sequencing was PBMCs or T cells enriched from blood (not recorded which). The receptors originated from a young woman with acute COVID-19.

This sequence joins TRBV29-1 and TRBJ2-1; TRBD2 agrees at 11 bases. With 6 bases clipped from V and 7 bases from J, the junction kept 5 bases outside the gene matches. Germline CDR1 reads SQVTM; CDR2 reads ANQGSEA. CDR3 length: 13 amino acids. The CDR3 loop reads CSVGSSGRNEQFF. The CDR3 DNA follows: TGCAGCGTCGGGTCTAGCGGGAGGAATGAGCAGTTCTTC.

The V and J genes are TRBV7-3 and TRBJ2-3; 7 nucleotides line up with TRBD2. J lost 0 bases, V lost 5 bases, and 5 bases had no gene match. Germline V CDR1 and CDR2: SGHTA, FQGTGA. CDR3 size: 15 residues. This CDR3 is CASSLGLGSTDTQYF. CDR3 nucleotide sequence: TGTGCCAGCAGCCTAGGACTAGGAAGCACAGATACGCAGTATTTT.

This chain connects TRBV19 to TRBJ2-5; a weak D match, TRBD2 (7 bases). The germline CDR1 and CDR2 sequences are LNHDA and SQIVND (reference sequence). CDR3 length equals 17 residues. The V gene lost 1 base and the J gene lost 0 bases, with 15 bases spanning the gap. DNA of the CDR3: TGTGCCAGTAGTATAGCCCTACAGGGAGGGTACCAAGAGACCCAGTACTTC. Amino acids: CASSIALQGGYQETQYF.

This chain connects TRBV6-5 to TRBJ2-2; the D gene is possibly TRBD2 (6 bases). V was trimmed by 6 bases and J by 1 base, leaving 12 bases between them. The CDR3 runs to 15 residues. From germline, CDR1 is MNHEY and CDR2 SVGAGI. Here the CDR3 reads CASRLGTLNTGELFF. The CDR3 DNA sequence: TGTGCCAGCAGACTGGGGACTTTGAACACCGGGGAGCTGTTTTTT.

The chain is built from TRBV27 and TRBJ2-1, with 9 nucleotides matching TRBD2. Looked up from germline, CDR1 is MNHEY and CDR2 is SMNVEV (reference sequence). CDR3 length equals 15 residues. The junction had 3 bases not matched to a gene; V was cut back by 5 bases and J by 1 base. The CDR3 nucleotides are TGTGCCAGCAGTGATAGCGGGGGTTCCTACAATGAGCAGTTCTTC. It encodes CASSDSGGSYNEQFF.

This chain joins TRBV5-8 and TRBJ1-5; TRBD1 might be the D (6 bases). Between the trimmed V and J ends, which lost 6 bases and 4 bases, there was a span of 8 bases. CDR3 length equals 12 residues. Germline CDR1 is SGHTS and CDR2 is YDEGEE. The CDR3 is CASNRGNQPQHF. The CDR3 bases are TGTGCCAGCAATAGGGGGAATCAGCCCCAGCATTTT. Together with reference TRBV5-8 and TRBJ1-5, the CDR3 gives the full variable domain: EAGVTQSPTHLIKTRGQQATLRCSPISGHTSVYWYQQALGLGLQFLLWYDEGEERNRGNFPPRFSGRQFPNYSSELNVNALELEDSALYLCASNRGNQPQHFGDGTRLSIL.

The V call is TRBV20-1, the J call TRBJ2-5; no clear D. Trimming pared 2 bases from V and 5 bases from J, leaving 6 bases between. This CDR3 is built from 11 residues. The germline gives CDR1 DFQATT, CDR2 SNEGSKA (reference sequence). The CDR3 spells CSARLLETQYF. The CDR3 DNA reads TGCAGTGCTAGACTCTTGGAGACCCAGTACTTC.

The V call is TRBV28, the J call TRBJ1-5; 8 bases are a match to TRBD1. This CDR3 comprises 13 residues. Trimming at V came to 6 bases and at J to 4 bases, leaving 2 bases not matched to a gene. Germline lookup yields CDR1 MDHEN and CDR2 SYDVKM. DNA for the CDR3: TGTGCCAGCAGGGACAGGGATAATCAGCCCCAGCATTTT. Protein: CASRDRDNQPQHF.

A note on this clone: Other DNA sequences within the sample encode an identical CDR3. V usage is TRBV5-1 and J usage is TRBJ1-6; 9 bases agree with TRBD1. The germline gives CDR1 SGHRS, CDR2 YFSETQ. J lost 10 bases, V lost 0 bases, and 2 bases had no gene match. This CDR3 comprises 14 residues. The chain's CDR3 is CASSLGQGGSPLHF. DNA for the CDR3: TGCGCCAGCAGCTTGGGACAGGGGGGCTCACCCCTCCACTTT.